The 14 T cell receptor beta chains presented below share a single source sample, sequenced in a study of T cells in Graves' hyperthyroidism and ophthalmopathy. Regions amplified from RNA transcripts were the TCR beta CDR3 regions. An initial round of RT-PCR targeting the TCR CDR3 relied on the HTBI primer set. TCRdb reanalysed the multiplex PCR reads using MiXCR and keeps one entry per CDR3 protein. The sample comprises hundreds of thousands of distinct CDR3 sequences, over 35% of which are singletons, and approximately 8.7% rests with the top ten. The specimen sequenced was blood. Receptors were obtained from a man between 18 and 29 years old with Graves' hyperthyroidism.

This chain uses TRBV14 with TRBJ2-5, with a tentative D call TRBD2 (5 bases). CDR1 is SGHDN, CDR2 FVKESK, per germline. CDR3 size: 16 residues. V lost 0 bases to trimming and J lost 5 bases, with 16 bases between them. DNA for the CDR3: TGTGCCAGCAGCCAAGAGGAGGCTGGGATATCGGAGACCCAGTACTTC. It specifies CASSQEEAGISETQYF.

Comments on this clonotype: The missing conserved phenylalanine or tryptophan at the end of this CDR3 makes a read error likely. Because the CDR3's place on the DNA is in doubt, the DNA is left out and the CDR3 is given as listed by TCRdb. The rearrangement links TRBV24-1 to TRBJ1-2; TRBD1, the D gene given by the table, was not confirmed from the DNA. Looked up from germline, CDR1 is KGHDR and CDR2 is SFDVKD. The CDR3 is 8 residues long, counting both termini. CDR3 sequence: CATSDLDS.

This clonotype was recorded at least ten times. The CDR3 DNA reads TGTGCCAGCAGTGGGGGGCCCGGGTATGGCTACACCTTC. Its protein product is CASSGGPGYGYTF. The rearrangement uses TRBV9 and TRBJ1-2, with TRBD1 as a possible D gene (6 bases). V lost 5 bases and J 5 bases, leaving 13 bases between the germline ends. Per germline, CDR1 SGDLS and CDR2 YYNGEE. This CDR3 contains 13 residues.

The chain's CDR3 is CASSAQAGGPGEQYF. The CDR3 DNA is TGTGCCAGCAGCGCCCAAGCGGGGGGGCCAGGGGAGCAGTACTTC. This rearrangement joins TRBV9 to TRBJ2-7; TRBD2 matches 10 bases. This CDR3 comprises 15 residues. Germline CDR1 reads SGDLS; CDR2 reads YYNGEE. The J segment lost 7 bases and the V segment lost 3 bases, leaving 10 bases of the junction unmatched.

The gene calls are TRBV7-3 and TRBJ2-7, with 10 bases matching TRBD1. CDR3 length: 13 amino acids. Germline values: CDR1 SGHTA, CDR2 FQGTGA. V dropped 5 bases and J dropped 6; count of bases not matched to a gene: 4. CDR3 sequence reads: CASSQTGGLEQYF. In DNA, the CDR3 is TGTGCCAGCAGCCAGACAGGGGGCCTCGAGCAGTACTTC.

The chain uses TRBV7-8 and TRBJ2-7; D is unclear. In germline, CDR1 is SGHVS, CDR2 FQNEAQ. This CDR3 spans 14 amino acids. Trimming pared 5 bases from V and 3 bases from J, leaving 14 bases between. This CDR3 reads CASSQTTGHYEQYF. CDR3 nucleotide sequence: TGTGCCAGCAGCCAGACGACGGGCCACTACGAGCAGTACTTC.

In its sample, this clonotype was seen many times. This chain uses TRBV29-1 with TRBJ1-1; possibly TRBD1 for D (5 bases). From germline, CDR1 is SQVTM and CDR2 ANQGSEA. The germline V and J ends were trimmed by 0 bases and 10 bases, with 15 bases remaining between them. The CDR3 is 13 residues long. CDR3: CSVEEHRRGLAFF. DNA for the CDR3: TGCAGCGTTGAAGAACACAGGCGCGGGTTAGCTTTCTTT.

This clonotype was detected many times. The V and J genes are TRBV20-1 and TRBJ1-1; D perhaps matches TRBD1 (5 bases). Germline loops: CDR1 DFQATT, CDR2 SNEGSKA (reference sequence). Trimming pared 3 bases from V and 5 bases from J, leaving 10 bases between. The CDR3 loop spans 12 amino acids. The CDR3 DNA reads as TGCAGTGCTAGGAGGGGAGGGACTGAAGCTTTCTTT. Its protein product is CSARRGGTEAFF.

In its sample, this clonotype was seen once. The chain employs TRBV7-9 and TRBJ1-3; D possibly corresponds to TRBD1 (6 bases). The CDR3 length is 15 residues. In germline, CDR1 is SEHNR, CDR2 FQNEAQ (reference sequence). The V end lost 0 bases, the J end lost 4 bases, and 10 bases lay between the germline ends. The CDR3 nucleotides are TGTGCCAGCAGCTTAGCACAGGGCCAAGGAAACACCATATATTTT. This translates into CASSLAQGQGNTIYF.

The chain combines TRBV7-8 with TRBJ2-5, with a possible D match to TRBD1 (5 bases). CDR3 length equals 15 residues. V was shortened by 5 bases and J by 1 base, with 14 bases between the two germline ends. The germline V gene encodes CDR1 SGHVS and CDR2 FQNEAQ. CDR3 amino acids: CASSRIRGPQETQYF. CDR3 DNA: TGTGCCAGCAGCCGGATTAGGGGCCCCCAAGAGACCCAGTACTTC.

CDR3 amino acids: CASSYSASGSYEQYF. The CDR3 nucleotides read TGTGCCAGCAGTTACTCAGCTAGCGGCTCCTACGAGCAGTACTTC. The J gene is TRBJ2-7, the V gene TRBV6-1; 7 nucleotides match TRBD2. The CDR3 spans 15 residues. The V segment lost 5 bases and the J segment 0 bases; nucleotides outside the gene matches: 7. Germline V CDR1 and CDR2: MNHNS, SASEGT.

This clonotype was counted between two and nine times. The CDR3 protein is CASTPRGDTEAFF. As DNA, the CDR3 is TGTGCCAGCACCCCCCGGGGGGACACTGAAGCTTTCTTT. This chain uses TRBV6-5 with TRBJ1-1; possibly TRBD1 for D (5 bases). Trimming stripped 7 bases from V and 3 bases from J, with 12 bases between. CDR1 is MNHEY, CDR2 SVGAGI, per germline. This CDR3 is 13 amino acids long.

V is TRBV6-5 and J is TRBJ1-1; the D gene is possibly TRBD1 (5 bases). Trimming cost V 6 bases and J 7 bases, with 9 bases left between them. CDR1 is MNHEY, CDR2 SVGAGI, per germline. The CDR3 is 11 residues long. The CDR3 loop reads CASSRGDEAFF. The CDR3 region has the DNA TGTGCCAGCAGCCGAGGGGATGAAGCTTTCTTT.

This clonotype was detected only a few times. The V call is TRBV7-9, the J call TRBJ2-7, with no clear D. This CDR3 is 15 amino acids long. Germline V gene sequence: CDR1 SEHNR, CDR2 FQNEAQ (reference sequence). V lost 3 bases, J lost 6 bases, and 18 bases lay in between. The CDR3 loop reads CASSFPNRGPGEQYF. The CDR3 DNA sequence: TGTGCCAGCAGCTTCCCCAACAGAGGCCCCGGCGAGCAGTACTTC.